This T cell receptor beta chain was sequenced for a study of early T cells in non-severe SARS-CoV-2 infection. Study-wide points: VDJdb matching skewed toward anti-spike CD8 responses, missing private and CD4 specificities.

Germline V gives CDR1 SGHTA, CDR2 FQGNSA. Trimming stripped 0 bases from V and 7 bases from J, with 22 bases between. This CDR3 is 18 amino acids long. Each cDNA molecule carried a unique molecular identifier. MiXCR, applied by TCRdb to the 5' RACE reads, yields one record per CDR3 protein. The sample lists around 78,000 distinct CDR3 sequences; 11% to 15% were seen once. This clonotype was recorded many times. Its antigen is not identified. This sequence was found in an adult who was a healthcare worker with PCR-confirmed SARS-CoV-2 infection or an uninfected control (not recorded which). Sequenced material: whole blood. This chain connects TRBV7-2 to TRBJ2-1; tentative D call: TRBD2 (5 bases). CDR3 bases: TGTGCCAGCAGCTTAGCTTCCCCGCTAGCCGCTTCTATGAATGAGCAGTTCTTC. This codes for CASSLASPLAASMNEQFF. The full variable domain, with the rest looked up from reference TRBV7-2 and TRBJ2-1, is GAGVSQSPSNKVTEKGKDVELRCDPISGHTALYWYRQSLGQGLEFLIYFQGNSAPDKSGLPSDRFSAERTGGSVSTLTIQRTQQEDSAVYLCASSLASPLAASMNEQFFGPGTRLTVL.